A selection of T cell receptor beta chains follows, all from one sample in a study of blood T cell repertoires in COVID-19. Profiled with immunoSEQ multiplex PCR; TCRdb holds only in-frame clones, not every one. The sample contains 180,000 or so clones, 85% to 90% of which appear only once. The material sequenced was peripheral blood. The source is a man aged 18 to 29 with acute or convalescent COVID-19. Both conserved end residues are part of each CDR3. The D gene is left open where the match is weak. Size values are once, few and many counts, or a class for expanded clones, and some rows have none.

clone size	D gene	V gene	J gene	CDR3 DNA	CDR3 protein
-	-	TRBV5-6	TRBJ1-1	TGTGCCAGCAGCACGGACAGTTCCACTGAAGCTTTCTTT	CASSTDSSTEAFF
-	TRBD1	TRBV5-1	TRBJ1-6	TGCGCCAGCAGCTTGGGGGACAGAGAAAATTCACCCCTCCACTTT	CASSLGDRENSPLHF
few	-	TRBV6-5	TRBJ1-6	TGTGCCAGCAGTACGGGGACAACTCGGACCCTCCACTTT	CASSTGTTRTLHF
-	-	TRBV7-8	TRBJ2-7	TGTGCCAGCAGCTTTATGCCAGGGATCTACGAGCAGTACTTC	CASSFMPGIYEQYF
-	TRBD2	TRBV7-9	TRBJ2-3	TGTGCCAGCAGCTACCCCAGCGGGGGCACAGATACGCAGTATTTT	CASSYPSGGTDTQYF
-	-	TRBV6-5	TRBJ1-6	TGTGCCAGCAGTTACGGGGGGGCACACAATTCACCCCTCCACTTT	CASSYGGAHNSPLHF
-	-	TRBV6-6	TRBJ1-1	TGTGCCAGCAGTCACCAGACAGAATATCCCACTGAAGCTTTCTTT	CASSHQTEYPTEAFF
-	-	TRBV6-4	TRBJ1-1	TGTGCCAGCAGTGAAACACTGGAAAATGGAGGCACTGAAGCTTTCTTT	CASSETLENGGTEAFF
few	TRBD1	TRBV6-6	TRBJ1-2	TGTGCCAGCAGTCCCCAGACCGGGACAGTTGTGCGACTTGGCTACACCTTC	CASSPQTGTVVRLGYTF
-	-	TRBV5-5	TRBJ2-5	TGTGCCAGCAGCGTGGACCTGGGCGTAGAGACCCAGTACTTC	CASSVDLGVETQYF
-	TRBD1	TRBV20-1	TRBJ1-2	TGCAGCGCCAGTGGGGGACAGGGGCCTTCTAACTATGGCTACACCTTC	CSASGGQGPSNYGYTF
-	TRBD1	TRBV19	TRBJ1-5	TGTGCCAGTAGTCTCGAAAAGAACAGGGGAGATCAGCCCCAGCATTTT	CASSLEKNRGDQPQHF
-	TRBD1	TRBV3-1/TRBV3-2	TRBJ2-1	TGTGCCAGCAGCCAAGACCGCCCCGGGACAGGGGCCTACAATGAGCAGTTCTTC	CASSQDRPGTGAYNEQFF
-	-	TRBV13	TRBJ1-1	TGTGCCAGCAGCTTATCTGGCAGGGAAGAAGGCACTGAAGCTTTCTTT	CASSLSGREEGTEAFF
-	TRBD1	TRBV28	TRBJ1-3	TGTGCCAGCAGCCGAGGTCGGGGACAGGGCTCTGGAAACACCATATATTTT	CASSRGRGQGSGNTIYF
-	-	TRBV7-3	TRBJ1-2	TGTGCCAGCCTTCCCCGGGGGTATGGCTACACCTTC	CASLPRGYGYTF
-	-	TRBV10-1	TRBJ1-2	TGCGCCAGCAGTGAGGACAGCTATGGCTACACCTTC	CASSEDSYGYTF
-	-	TRBV5-8	TRBJ1-3	TGTGCCAGCAGCTTAGGGGTCGGTTACTCTGGAAACACCATATATTTT	CASSLGVGYSGNTIYF
-	TRBD1	TRBV5-4	TRBJ1-4	TGTGCCAGCAGCCAACAGGGGGCGGGTAATGAAAAACTGTTTTTT	CASSQQGAGNEKLFF
-	TRBD1	TRBV6-4	TRBJ1-2	TGTGCCAGCAGGGGACAGGGAACTTGGGGCTACACCTTC	CASRGQGTWGYTF
-	-	TRBV2	TRBJ2-1	TGTGCCAGCAGTGAAAGGGGGGCCGGGACTACCTACAATGAGCAGTTCTTC	CASSERGAGTTYNEQFF
once	TRBD1	TRBV12-3/TRBV12-4	TRBJ1-2	TGTGCCAGCAGGACCGGGACAGGGAGCGGCTACACCTTC	CASRTGTGSGYTF
-	-	TRBV19	TRBJ1-2	TGTGCCAGTAGTATAACGACAGCTAACTATGGCTACACCTTC	CASSITTANYGYTF
once	-	TRBV6-5	TRBJ1-1	TGTGCCAGCAGTTACTCGATGAGGAGAATGAACACTGAAGCTTTCTTT	CASSYSMRRMNTEAFF
-	-	TRBV24-1	TRBJ1-2	TGTGCCACCAGTGTTACACATGATTATGGCTACACCTTC	CATSVTHDYGYTF
-	-	TRBV11-2	TRBJ1-4	TGTGCCAGCGCGGGCTGGTCTAATGAAAAACTGTTTTTT	CASAGWSNEKLFF
once	TRBD1	TRBV4-2	TRBJ1-2	TGTGCCAGCAGCCAACCTCTAGACAGGGAGAACTATGGCTACACCTTC	CASSQPLDRENYGYTF
once	TRBD1	TRBV6-1	TRBJ2-1	TGTGCCAGCAGTGATCCGATATCGACAGGGATTTACAATGAGCAGTTCTTC	CASSDPISTGIYNEQFF
-	-	TRBV3-1/TRBV3-2	TRBJ2-2	TGTGCCAGCAGCCCACCGCGGGTTACCGGGGAGCTGTTTTTT	CASSPPRVTGELFF
-	TRBD1	TRBV3-1/TRBV3-2	TRBJ2-2	TGTGCCAGCAGCCAAGTGGGGACAGGGGAGAACACCGGGGAGCTGTTTTTT	CASSQVGTGENTGELFF
-	-	TRBV11-2	TRBJ1-1	TGTGCCAGCAGCTTAGCCAGCCAGGGGAACACTGAAGCTTTCTTT	CASSLASQGNTEAFF
-	TRBD1	TRBV11-2	TRBJ2-7	TGTGCCAGCAGCTCCCGACAGGGGGCCTACGAGCAGTACTTC	CASSSRQGAYEQYF
-	TRBD1	TRBV7-8	TRBJ1-2	TGTGCCAGCAGCTTAGTAGGGGACAGAGCTAACTATGGCTACACCTTC	CASSLVGDRANYGYTF
-	TRBD1	TRBV28	TRBJ2-4	TGTGCCAGCAGTCTAGACAGGGTTGGAAACATTCAGTACTTC	CASSLDRVGNIQYF
few	TRBD2	TRBV9	TRBJ2-3	TGTGCCAGCAGCCTTCAGACTAGCGGGGGGACTATTAGCACAGATACGCAGTATTTT	CASSLQTSGGTISTDTQYF
-	TRBD2	TRBV9	TRBJ2-2	TGTGCCAGCAGCGTAGTTGCGGGGGCGAACACCGGGGAGCTGTTTTTT	CASSVVAGANTGELFF
-	TRBD2	TRBV9	TRBJ2-2	TGTGCCAGCACTTCCGGGGGGGGCCTGGACACCGGGGAGCTGTTTTTT	CASTSGGGLDTGELFF
-	TRBD2	TRBV3-1/TRBV3-2	TRBJ2-5	TGTGCCAGCAGCACTACTAGCGGGGTCCAGTACTTC	CASSTTSGVQYF
-	-	TRBV5-1	TRBJ2-3	TGCGCCAGCAGCCCTCAACTAGGCACAGATACGCAGTATTTT	CASSPQLGTDTQYF
-	TRBD1	TRBV7-8	TRBJ1-5	TGTGCCAGCAGCTTAGAAAGACAGGGGGAACGCAATCAGCCCCAGCATTTT	CASSLERQGERNQPQHF
-	-	TRBV6-6	TRBJ1-5	TGTGCCAGCAAAAGACAGGATTATCAGCCCCAGCATTTT	CASKRQDYQPQHF
-	-	TRBV25-1	TRBJ1-5	TGTGCCAGCAGTGAATGGGGGGTTGGACAGCCCCAGCATTTT	CASSEWGVGQPQHF
once	TRBD1	TRBV29-1	TRBJ1-2	TGCAGCGTCATTAAAGACAGGGTCGGCTATGGCTACACCTTC	CSVIKDRVGYGYTF
-	-	TRBV5-4	TRBJ2-1	TGTGCCAGCAGCTTGGTCCCCCTTGCGGGGTACCAATACAATGAGCAGTTCTTC	CASSLVPLAGYQYNEQFF
-	TRBD1	TRBV2	TRBJ1-3	TGTGCCACTAAGGGACAGCTCTTCTACTCTGGAAACACCATATATTTT	CATKGQLFYSGNTIYF
-	TRBD1	TRBV2	TRBJ1-5	TGTGCCAGCACTCCGGGACAGGGTGCCCAGCCCCAGCATTTT	CASTPGQGAQPQHF
-	TRBD1	TRBV27	TRBJ1-5	TGTGCCAGCAGTTGGACAGGGGGTTTCAGCAATCAGCCCCAGCATTTT	CASSWTGGFSNQPQHF
-	-	TRBV4-1	TRBJ2-7	TGCGCCAGCAGCCCAACCCTCCTTGAGAGCTCCTACGAGCAGTACTTC	CASSPTLLESSYEQYF
few	-	TRBV3-1/TRBV3-2	TRBJ1-5	TGTGCCAGCAGCCAGGATCCCGGTTGGAGCGGCAATCAGCCCCAGCATTTT	CASSQDPGWSGNQPQHF
-	TRBD1	TRBV9	TRBJ2-3	TGTGCCAGCAGCCCACGGGACAGAGACACAGATACGCAGTATTTT	CASSPRDRDTDTQYF
-	-	TRBV19	TRBJ1-4	TGTGCCAGTAGTATAGTCCCCCAGGGGCACCTAGTTGCAACTAATGAAAAACTGTTTTTT	CASSIVPQGHLVATNEKLFF
-	-	TRBV25-1	TRBJ1-2	TGTGCCAGCAGTGATCCTGGTCCTTCGGGAGGCTACACCTTC	CASSDPGPSGGYTF
-	-	TRBV7-6	TRBJ2-5	TGTGCCAGCAGCTTAGTCCATACAAATTCCGAGACCCAGTACTTC	CASSLVHTNSETQYF
few	-	TRBV18	TRBJ1-4	TGTGCCAGCTCACCACCCCAGGGGACTAATGAAAAACTGTTTTTT	CASSPPQGTNEKLFF
-	-	TRBV9	TRBJ2-2	TGTGCCAGCAGCCCTCCCACAGGCACCGGGGAGCTGTTTTTT	CASSPPTGTGELFF
once	-	TRBV12-3/TRBV12-4	TRBJ2-5	TGTGCCAGCACCGGACTGGACCAAGAGACCCAGTACTTC	CASTGLDQETQYF
-	-	TRBV7-9	TRBJ2-2	TGTGCCAGCAGCTTAGTGGGGGCTCACACCGGGGAGCTGTTTTTT	CASSLVGAHTGELFF
-	TRBD2	TRBV6-5	TRBJ2-1	TGTGCCAGCAGCCTCGGGAGGGGGGGGGAGTTCTTC	CASSLGRGGEFF